A selection of T cell receptor beta chains follows, all from one sample in a study of T cell responses to AZD1222 COVID-19 vaccine. Sequenced by immunoSEQ multiplex PCR; TCRdb stores in-frame clones only, minus some. The data hold 70,000 or so clones, with about nine tenths observed a single time. The sequenced sample was peripheral blood, obtained on day 0 of AZD1222 vaccination. The receptors come from an adult in good health. CDR3s include the opening cysteine and the closing phenylalanine or tryptophan. Fields, in order: V gene, clone size, J gene, D gene, CDR3 protein. The D gene is left open where the match is weak. Size values are once, few and many counts, or a class for expanded clones, and some rows have none.

V gene: TRBV12-3/TRBV12-4; clone size: NA; J gene: TRBJ1-5; D gene: NA; CDR3 protein: CASNLDGNQPQHF
V gene: TRBV7-2; clone size: once; J gene: TRBJ2-7; D gene: NA; CDR3 protein: CASSLGYDGDQQYF
V gene: TRBV4-2; clone size: NA; J gene: TRBJ1-1; D gene: NA; CDR3 protein: CASSQDPRNTEAFF
V gene: TRBV2; clone size: NA; J gene: TRBJ1-5; D gene: NA; CDR3 protein: CASTGGRDNQPQHF
V gene: TRBV6-5; clone size: NA; J gene: TRBJ1-3; D gene: TRBD1; CDR3 protein: CASSYPGQGGNTIYF
V gene: TRBV9; clone size: NA; J gene: TRBJ1-2; D gene: NA; CDR3 protein: CASSVATAAYAGYTF
V gene: TRBV19; clone size: NA; J gene: TRBJ1-2; D gene: NA; CDR3 protein: CASKVGGVRYGYTF
V gene: TRBV3-1/TRBV3-2; clone size: NA; J gene: TRBJ1-2; D gene: NA; CDR3 protein: CASSHRSSGSYGYTF
V gene: TRBV20-1; clone size: NA; J gene: TRBJ2-1; D gene: NA; CDR3 protein: CSASDYRNNEQFF
V gene: TRBV19; clone size: NA; J gene: TRBJ1-5; D gene: TRBD1; CDR3 protein: CASKPGTGSQPQHF
V gene: TRBV6-2/TRBV6-3; clone size: NA; J gene: TRBJ2-2; D gene: NA; CDR3 protein: CASSYFPGPRTGELFF
V gene: TRBV4-1; clone size: NA; J gene: TRBJ2-1; D gene: TRBD2; CDR3 protein: CASSQEPSGENEQFF
V gene: TRBV5-1; clone size: NA; J gene: TRBJ1-1; D gene: TRBD1; CDR3 protein: CASSFGSGMTGEAFF
V gene: TRBV18; clone size: NA; J gene: TRBJ2-3; D gene: NA; CDR3 protein: CASSPPSRGRGTDTQYF
V gene: TRBV7-6; clone size: NA; J gene: TRBJ2-3; D gene: NA; CDR3 protein: CASSSRQASTDTQYF
V gene: TRBV28; clone size: once; J gene: TRBJ2-1; D gene: TRBD1; CDR3 protein: CASSGQGSSYNEQFF
V gene: TRBV30; clone size: NA; J gene: TRBJ1-1; D gene: NA; CDR3 protein: CAWSGPLNTEAFF
V gene: TRBV7-8; clone size: NA; J gene: TRBJ1-1; D gene: NA; CDR3 protein: CASSIPGAIGNTEAFF
V gene: TRBV16; clone size: once; J gene: TRBJ1-2; D gene: TRBD1; CDR3 protein: CASSLDRVYGYTF
V gene: TRBV21-1; clone size: NA; J gene: TRBJ2-7; D gene: NA; CDR3 protein: CASSNIRFYTSYRGEGNYEQYF
V gene: TRBV5-4; clone size: NA; J gene: TRBJ1-1; D gene: NA; CDR3 protein: CASSGAQGGQNTEAFF
V gene: TRBV7-3; clone size: NA; J gene: TRBJ2-2; D gene: NA; CDR3 protein: CASSLNFGELFF
V gene: TRBV11-2; clone size: NA; J gene: TRBJ2-7; D gene: TRBD2; CDR3 protein: CASSLTSGGLGEQYF
V gene: TRBV28; clone size: NA; J gene: TRBJ2-7; D gene: TRBD1; CDR3 protein: CASSLGGTVTYEQYF
V gene: TRBV19; clone size: NA; J gene: TRBJ1-5; D gene: NA; CDR3 protein: CASSTEGQPQHF
V gene: TRBV28; clone size: NA; J gene: TRBJ2-1; D gene: TRBD1; CDR3 protein: CASSPLDRTYNEQFF
V gene: TRBV5-1; clone size: NA; J gene: TRBJ1-1; D gene: NA; CDR3 protein: CASSLKARQMNTEAFF
V gene: TRBV5-5; clone size: NA; J gene: TRBJ2-2; D gene: TRBD1; CDR3 protein: CASSPDRARTGELFF
V gene: TRBV25-1; clone size: NA; J gene: TRBJ2-6; D gene: NA; CDR3 protein: CASSPFSGANVLTF
V gene: TRBV5-8; clone size: once; J gene: TRBJ2-6; D gene: NA; CDR3 protein: CASSPTKSGANVLTF
V gene: TRBV29-1; clone size: NA; J gene: TRBJ2-2; D gene: NA; CDR3 protein: CSVREPNTGELFF
V gene: TRBV20-1; clone size: NA; J gene: TRBJ2-7; D gene: TRBD1; CDR3 protein: CSASRGQTSYEQYF